This TCR beta chain is from a study of blood T cell repertoires in COVID-19. For the study at large: Spain, Italy and the United States supplied samples that represented acute and convalescent COVID-19. Sources were T cells, B-cell-depleted T cells, or PBMCs; the material itself was cDNA or gDNA.

This clone has just one count. Using immunoSEQ multiplex PCR, the repertoire was profiled, and TCRdb retains in-frame clones only, with some absent. The sample carries 390,000 or so clones, 87% recorded once. This clonotype originated in a woman aged 25 to 39 with COVID-19, enrolled during active disease. The sample taken for sequencing was peripheral blood.

The CDR3 sequence is CASTPAGQGVEKLFF. Written as DNA, the CDR3 is TGTGCCAGCACCCCCGCGGGGCAGGGAGTTGAAAAACTGTTTTTT. V and J are TRBV13 and TRBJ1-4, with D possibly matching TRBD1 (5 bases). The germline V and J ends were trimmed by 7 bases and 7 bases, with 19 bases remaining between them. Germline V gives CDR1 PRHDT, CDR2 FYEKMQ (reference sequence). CDR3 length: 15 residues. Variable domain in full (rest from reference TRBV13 and TRBJ1-4): AAGVIQSPRHLIKEKRETATLKCYPIPRHDTVYWYQQGPGQDPQFLISFYEKMQSDKGSIPDRFSAQQFSDYHSELNMSSLELGDSALYFCASTPAGQGVEKLFFGSGTQLSVL.